This T cell receptor beta chain was identified during a study of beta chain features in type 1 diabetes. In regard to this clone: What it recognizes is unknown.

The V gene's germline CDR1 is MNHNY and CDR2 SVGAGI (reference sequence). Germline trimming cut 6 bases from V and 4 bases from J; bases unmatched to any gene: 11. The CDR3 runs 15 residues. The study, taken as a whole, reports: Type 1 diabetes patients had moderately but significantly shorter TCRB CDR3s in all four CD4+ subsets.

Every bit of the isolated RNA underwent reverse transcription, so sequencing read expressed TCRB transcripts. The protocol was immunoSEQ multiplex PCR, while the TCRdb copy is restricted to in-frame clones and leaves out a portion. The sample contains around 260,000 clones, around 21% of which appear only once. The source is a woman in her 40s with type 1 diabetes. The chain recombines TRBV6-6 with TRBJ2-7; TRBD1 agrees at 8 bases. Source material: naive CD4+ T cells from blood. The CDR3 is CASRRDRGIQYEQYF. The DNA for the CDR3 is TGTGCCAGCAGGCGCGACAGGGGAATTCAATACGAGCAGTACTTC.